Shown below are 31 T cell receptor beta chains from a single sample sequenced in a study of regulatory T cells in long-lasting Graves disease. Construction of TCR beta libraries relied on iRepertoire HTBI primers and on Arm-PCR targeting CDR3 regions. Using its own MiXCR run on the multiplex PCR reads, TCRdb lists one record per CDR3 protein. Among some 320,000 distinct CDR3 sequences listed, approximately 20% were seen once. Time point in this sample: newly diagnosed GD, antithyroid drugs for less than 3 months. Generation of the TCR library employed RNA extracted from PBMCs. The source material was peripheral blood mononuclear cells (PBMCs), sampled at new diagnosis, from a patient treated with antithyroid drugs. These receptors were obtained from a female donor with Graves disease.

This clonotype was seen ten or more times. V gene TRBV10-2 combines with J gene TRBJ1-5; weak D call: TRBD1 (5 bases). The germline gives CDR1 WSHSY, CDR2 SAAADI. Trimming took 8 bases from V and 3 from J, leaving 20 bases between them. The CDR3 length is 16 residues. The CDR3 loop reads CASAPGVVGHNQPQHF. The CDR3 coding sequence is TGCGCCAGCGCCCCGGGTGTGGTGGGGCACAATCAGCCCCAGCATTTT.

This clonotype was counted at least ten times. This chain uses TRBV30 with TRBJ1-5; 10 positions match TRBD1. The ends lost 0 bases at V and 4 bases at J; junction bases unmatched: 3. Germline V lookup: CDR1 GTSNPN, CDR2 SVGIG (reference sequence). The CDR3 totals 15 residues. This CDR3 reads CAWSVGQGRNQPQHF. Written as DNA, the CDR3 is TGTGCCTGGAGTGTGGGACAGGGGAGGAATCAGCCCCAGCATTTT.

The CDR3 here is CASSLVRDQETQYF. The CDR3, as DNA: TGTGCCAGCAGCTTGGTCAGGGACCAAGAGACCCAGTACTTC. This sequence joins TRBV11-2 and TRBJ2-5; D is possibly TRBD1 (5 bases). The V end lost 3 bases, the J end lost 0 bases, and 8 bases lay between the germline ends. Germline CDR1 SGHAT, CDR2 FQNNGV. CDR3 size: 14 residues.

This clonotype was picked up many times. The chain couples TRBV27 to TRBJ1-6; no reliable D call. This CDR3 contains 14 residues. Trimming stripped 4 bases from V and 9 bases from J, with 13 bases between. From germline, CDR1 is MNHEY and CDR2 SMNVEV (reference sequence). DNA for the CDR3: TGTGCCAGCAGTTCCCAGGCGTTCGGTTCACCCCTCCACTTT. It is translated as CASSSQAFGSPLHF.

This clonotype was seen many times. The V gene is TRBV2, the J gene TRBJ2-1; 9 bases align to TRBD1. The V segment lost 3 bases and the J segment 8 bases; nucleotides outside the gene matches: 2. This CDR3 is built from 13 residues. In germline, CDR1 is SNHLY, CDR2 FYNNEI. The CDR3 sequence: CASSERTGDEQFF. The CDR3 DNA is TGTGCCAGCAGTGAGAGGACAGGGGATGAGCAGTTCTTC.

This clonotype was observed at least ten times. The DNA of the CDR3 is TGTGCCAGCAGTTTAGCCATGCCGGGACCTCTTCATGAGCAGTTCTTC. Translated, it gives CASSLAMPGPLHEQFF. This rearrangement joins TRBV28 to TRBJ2-1, with D perhaps given as TRBD1 or TRBD2 (5 bases each). Looked up from germline, CDR1 is MDHEN and CDR2 is SYDVKM. The CDR3 contains 16 residues. Trimming took off 2 bases at V and 8 bases at J, with 19 bases between the two ends. Full variable domain (outside the CDR3, taken from reference TRBV28 and TRBJ2-1): DVKVTQSSRYLVKRTGEKVFLECVQDMDHENMFWYRQDPGLGLRLIYFSYDVKMKEKGDIPEGYSVSREKKERFSLILESASTNQTSMYLCASSLAMPGPLHEQFFGPGTRLTVL.

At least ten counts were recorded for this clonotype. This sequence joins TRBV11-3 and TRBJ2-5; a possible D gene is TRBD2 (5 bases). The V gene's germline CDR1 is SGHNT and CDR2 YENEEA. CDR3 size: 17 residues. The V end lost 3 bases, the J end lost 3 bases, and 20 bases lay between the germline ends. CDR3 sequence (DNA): TGTGCCAGCAGCTTTCCCGGTGATGGCCCGGGGAAAGAGACCCAGTACTTC. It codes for CASSFPGDGPGKETQYF.

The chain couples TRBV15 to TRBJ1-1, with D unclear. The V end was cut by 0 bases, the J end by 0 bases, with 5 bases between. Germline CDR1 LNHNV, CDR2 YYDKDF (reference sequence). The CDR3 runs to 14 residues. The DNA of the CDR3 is TGTGCCACCAGCAGAGATAACATGAACACTGAAGCTTTCTTT. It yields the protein CATSRDNMNTEAFF.

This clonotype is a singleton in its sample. The CDR3 reads CSARGQGTADTQYF. The CDR3 DNA reads TGCAGTGCTAGGGGACAGGGAACTGCAGATACGCAGTATTTT. The chain combines TRBV20-1 with TRBJ2-3; 9 bases are shared with TRBD1. The germline gives CDR1 DFQATT, CDR2 SNEGSKA (reference sequence). The ends lost 3 bases at V and 4 bases at J; junction bases unmatched: 5. CDR3 length: 14 amino acids.

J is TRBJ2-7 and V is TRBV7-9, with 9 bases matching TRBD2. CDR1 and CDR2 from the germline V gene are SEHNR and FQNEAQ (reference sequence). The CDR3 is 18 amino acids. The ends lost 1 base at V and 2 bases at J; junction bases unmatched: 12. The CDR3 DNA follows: TGTGCCAGCAGCTTAGTGGCTAGCGGGAAAAAGGAAACCTACGAGCAGTACTTC. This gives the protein CASSLVASGKKETYEQYF.

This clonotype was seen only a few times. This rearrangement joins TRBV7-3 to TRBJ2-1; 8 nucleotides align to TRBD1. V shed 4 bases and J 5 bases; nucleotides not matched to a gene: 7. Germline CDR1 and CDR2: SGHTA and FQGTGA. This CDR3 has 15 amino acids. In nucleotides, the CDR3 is TGTGCCAGCAGCTCGACAGGGGTGGGCGACAATGAGCAGTTCTTC. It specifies CASSSTGVGDNEQFF.

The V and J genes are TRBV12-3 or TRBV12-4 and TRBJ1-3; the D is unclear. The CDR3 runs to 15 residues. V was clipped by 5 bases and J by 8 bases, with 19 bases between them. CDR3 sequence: CASSLSPGTGDTIYF. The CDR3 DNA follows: TGTGCCAGCAGTCTCTCTCCGGGTACCGGGGACACCATATATTTT.

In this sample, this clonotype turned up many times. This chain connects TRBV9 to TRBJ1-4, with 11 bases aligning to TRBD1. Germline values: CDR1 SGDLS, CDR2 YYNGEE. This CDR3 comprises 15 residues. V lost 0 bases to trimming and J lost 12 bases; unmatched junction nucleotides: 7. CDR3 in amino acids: CASSVGDRGTMELFF. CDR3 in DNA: TGTGCCAGCAGCGTAGGGGACAGGGGGACAATGGAACTGTTTTTT.

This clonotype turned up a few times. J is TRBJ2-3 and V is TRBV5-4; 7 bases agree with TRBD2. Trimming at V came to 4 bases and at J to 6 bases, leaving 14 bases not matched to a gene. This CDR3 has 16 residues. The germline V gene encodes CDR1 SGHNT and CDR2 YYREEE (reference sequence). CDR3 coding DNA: TGTGCCAGCAGCACATCCCGAACGGGAGGAGAGGATACGCAGTATTTT. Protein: CASSTSRTGGEDTQYF.

The CDR3 spells CATTQGEGEQFF. In DNA form, the CDR3 reads TGTGCCACCACCCAGGGGGAGGGTGAGCAGTTCTTC. The J gene is TRBJ2-1, the V gene TRBV24-1; D possibly uses TRBD1 or TRBD2 (7 bases each). V was trimmed by 8 bases and J by 9 bases, leaving 13 bases between them. Germline values: CDR1 KGHDR, CDR2 SFDVKD. The length of the CDR3 is 12 residues.

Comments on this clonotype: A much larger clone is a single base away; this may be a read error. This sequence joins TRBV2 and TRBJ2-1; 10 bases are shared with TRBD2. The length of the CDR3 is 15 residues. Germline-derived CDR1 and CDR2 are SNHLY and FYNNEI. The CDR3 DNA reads TGTACCAGCCTTGTCTCGGCTAGCGGGGGCAATGAGCAGTTCTTC. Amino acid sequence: CTSLVSASGGNEQFF.

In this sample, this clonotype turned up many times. CDR3 region: CASSSRAGQYF. DNA for the CDR3: TGTGCCAGCAGTTCCAGGGCGGGGCAGTACTTC. V and J are TRBV12-3 or TRBV12-4 and TRBJ2-7; D might be TRBD1 or TRBD2, each matching 5 bases. This CDR3 contains 11 residues. V dropped 4 bases and J dropped 9 bases, with 10 bases sitting between them.

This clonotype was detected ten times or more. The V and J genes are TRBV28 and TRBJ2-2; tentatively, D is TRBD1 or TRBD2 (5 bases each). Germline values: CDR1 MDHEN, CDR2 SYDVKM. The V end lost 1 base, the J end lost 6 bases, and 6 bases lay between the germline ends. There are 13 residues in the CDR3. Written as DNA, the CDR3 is TGTGCCAGCAGTTTATTGGGGGCCGGGGAGCTGTTTTTT. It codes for CASSLLGAGELFF.

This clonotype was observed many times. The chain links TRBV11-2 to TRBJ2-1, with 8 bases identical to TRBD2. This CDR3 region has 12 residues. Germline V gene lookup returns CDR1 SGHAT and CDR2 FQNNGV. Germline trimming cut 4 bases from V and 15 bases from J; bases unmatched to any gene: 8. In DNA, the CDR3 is TGTGCCAGCAGCTCTTCTAGCGGGTCAACGTTCTTC. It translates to CASSSSSGSTFF.

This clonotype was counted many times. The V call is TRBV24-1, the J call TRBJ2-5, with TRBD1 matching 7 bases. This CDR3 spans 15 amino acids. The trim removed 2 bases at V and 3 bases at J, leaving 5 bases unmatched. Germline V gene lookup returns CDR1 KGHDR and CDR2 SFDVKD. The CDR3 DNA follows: TGTGCCACCAGTGATTCTCGACAGGGAAAAGAGACCCAGTACTTC. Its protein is CATSDSRQGKETQYF.

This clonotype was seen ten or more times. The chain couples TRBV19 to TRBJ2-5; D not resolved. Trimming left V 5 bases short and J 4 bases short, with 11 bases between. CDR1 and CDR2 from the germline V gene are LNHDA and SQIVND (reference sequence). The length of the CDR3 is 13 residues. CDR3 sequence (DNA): TGTGCCAGTAGTGTCGGTCCGCGAGAGACCCAGTACTTC. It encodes CASSVGPRETQYF.

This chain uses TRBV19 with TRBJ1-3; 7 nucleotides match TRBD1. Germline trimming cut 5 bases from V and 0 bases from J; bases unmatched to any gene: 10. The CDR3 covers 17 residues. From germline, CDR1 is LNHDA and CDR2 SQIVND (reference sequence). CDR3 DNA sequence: TGTGCCAGTAGTGACCGGGACAGACCTTTCTCTGGAAACACCATATATTTT. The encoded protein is CASSDRDRPFSGNTIYF.

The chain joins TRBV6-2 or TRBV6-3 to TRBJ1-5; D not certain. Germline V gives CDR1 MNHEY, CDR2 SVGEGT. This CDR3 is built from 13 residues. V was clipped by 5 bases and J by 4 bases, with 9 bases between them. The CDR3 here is CASSERENQPQHF. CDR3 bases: TGTGCCAGCAGTGAGAGGGAAAATCAGCCCCAGCATTTT.

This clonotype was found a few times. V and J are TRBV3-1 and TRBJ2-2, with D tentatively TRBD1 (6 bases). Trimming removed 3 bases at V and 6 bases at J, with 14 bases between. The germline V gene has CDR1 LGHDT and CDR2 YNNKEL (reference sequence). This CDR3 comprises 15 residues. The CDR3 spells CASSHQNRDPGELFF. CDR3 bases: TGTGCCAGCAGCCACCAAAACAGGGACCCCGGGGAGCTGTTTTTT.

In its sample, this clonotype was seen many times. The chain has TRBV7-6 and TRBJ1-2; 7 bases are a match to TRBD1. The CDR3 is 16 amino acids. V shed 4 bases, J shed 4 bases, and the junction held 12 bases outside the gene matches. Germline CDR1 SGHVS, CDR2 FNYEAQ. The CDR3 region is CASSSLSTGVRYGYTF. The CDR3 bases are TGTGCCAGCAGCTCCTTATCTACAGGGGTGCGCTATGGCTACACCTTC.

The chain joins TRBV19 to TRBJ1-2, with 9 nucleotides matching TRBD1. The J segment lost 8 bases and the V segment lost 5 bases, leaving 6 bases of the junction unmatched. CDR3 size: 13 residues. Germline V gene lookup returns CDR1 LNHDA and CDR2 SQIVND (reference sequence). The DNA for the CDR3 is TGTGCCAGTAGTTCTGACAGGGGGAGCGGCTACACCTTC. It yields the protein CASSSDRGSGYTF.

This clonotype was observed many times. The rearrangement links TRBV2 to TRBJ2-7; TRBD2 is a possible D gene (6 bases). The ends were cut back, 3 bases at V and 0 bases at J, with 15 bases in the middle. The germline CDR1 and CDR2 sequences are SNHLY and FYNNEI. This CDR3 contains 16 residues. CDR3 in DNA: TGTGCCAGCAGTGATTCGGGTAGCGGCAGCTCCTACGAGCAGTACTTC. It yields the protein CASSDSGSGSSYEQYF.

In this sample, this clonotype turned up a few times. Written as DNA, the CDR3 is TGTGCCAGCAGCCCATGGACTAGCGGATCCTACAATGAGCAGTTCTTC. Encoded protein: CASSPWTSGSYNEQFF. The rearrangement joins TRBV3-1 to TRBJ2-1; 10 bases are a match to TRBD2. The CDR3 loop spans 16 amino acids. V gave up 4 bases and J gave up 1 base; unmatched junction bases: 4. Germline V lookup: CDR1 LGHDT, CDR2 YNNKEL (reference sequence).

This CDR3 reads CASSILGQGANQPQHF. The CDR3 nucleotides read TGTGCCAGCAGTATCTTAGGACAGGGGGCAAATCAGCCCCAGCATTTT. V gene TRBV2 combines with J gene TRBJ1-5, with 11 bases fitting TRBD1. The CDR3 consists of 16 residues. CDR1 is SNHLY and CDR2 is FYNNEI in the germline V gene. V lost 5 bases, J lost 4 bases, and 7 bases stayed unmatched.

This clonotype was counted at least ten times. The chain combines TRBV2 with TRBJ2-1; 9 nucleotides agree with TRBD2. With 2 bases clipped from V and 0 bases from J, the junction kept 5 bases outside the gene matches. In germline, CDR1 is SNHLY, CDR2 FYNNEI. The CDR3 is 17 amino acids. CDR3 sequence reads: CASSELAGWSSYNEQFF. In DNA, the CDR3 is TGTGCCAGCAGTGAACTAGCGGGGTGGAGCTCCTACAATGAGCAGTTCTTC.

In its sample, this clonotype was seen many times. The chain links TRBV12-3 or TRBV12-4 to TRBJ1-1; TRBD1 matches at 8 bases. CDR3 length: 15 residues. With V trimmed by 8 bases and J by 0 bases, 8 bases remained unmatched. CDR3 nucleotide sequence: TGTGCCAGCGGACGACAGGGGAACATGAACACTGAAGCTTTCTTT. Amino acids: CASGRQGNMNTEAFF.